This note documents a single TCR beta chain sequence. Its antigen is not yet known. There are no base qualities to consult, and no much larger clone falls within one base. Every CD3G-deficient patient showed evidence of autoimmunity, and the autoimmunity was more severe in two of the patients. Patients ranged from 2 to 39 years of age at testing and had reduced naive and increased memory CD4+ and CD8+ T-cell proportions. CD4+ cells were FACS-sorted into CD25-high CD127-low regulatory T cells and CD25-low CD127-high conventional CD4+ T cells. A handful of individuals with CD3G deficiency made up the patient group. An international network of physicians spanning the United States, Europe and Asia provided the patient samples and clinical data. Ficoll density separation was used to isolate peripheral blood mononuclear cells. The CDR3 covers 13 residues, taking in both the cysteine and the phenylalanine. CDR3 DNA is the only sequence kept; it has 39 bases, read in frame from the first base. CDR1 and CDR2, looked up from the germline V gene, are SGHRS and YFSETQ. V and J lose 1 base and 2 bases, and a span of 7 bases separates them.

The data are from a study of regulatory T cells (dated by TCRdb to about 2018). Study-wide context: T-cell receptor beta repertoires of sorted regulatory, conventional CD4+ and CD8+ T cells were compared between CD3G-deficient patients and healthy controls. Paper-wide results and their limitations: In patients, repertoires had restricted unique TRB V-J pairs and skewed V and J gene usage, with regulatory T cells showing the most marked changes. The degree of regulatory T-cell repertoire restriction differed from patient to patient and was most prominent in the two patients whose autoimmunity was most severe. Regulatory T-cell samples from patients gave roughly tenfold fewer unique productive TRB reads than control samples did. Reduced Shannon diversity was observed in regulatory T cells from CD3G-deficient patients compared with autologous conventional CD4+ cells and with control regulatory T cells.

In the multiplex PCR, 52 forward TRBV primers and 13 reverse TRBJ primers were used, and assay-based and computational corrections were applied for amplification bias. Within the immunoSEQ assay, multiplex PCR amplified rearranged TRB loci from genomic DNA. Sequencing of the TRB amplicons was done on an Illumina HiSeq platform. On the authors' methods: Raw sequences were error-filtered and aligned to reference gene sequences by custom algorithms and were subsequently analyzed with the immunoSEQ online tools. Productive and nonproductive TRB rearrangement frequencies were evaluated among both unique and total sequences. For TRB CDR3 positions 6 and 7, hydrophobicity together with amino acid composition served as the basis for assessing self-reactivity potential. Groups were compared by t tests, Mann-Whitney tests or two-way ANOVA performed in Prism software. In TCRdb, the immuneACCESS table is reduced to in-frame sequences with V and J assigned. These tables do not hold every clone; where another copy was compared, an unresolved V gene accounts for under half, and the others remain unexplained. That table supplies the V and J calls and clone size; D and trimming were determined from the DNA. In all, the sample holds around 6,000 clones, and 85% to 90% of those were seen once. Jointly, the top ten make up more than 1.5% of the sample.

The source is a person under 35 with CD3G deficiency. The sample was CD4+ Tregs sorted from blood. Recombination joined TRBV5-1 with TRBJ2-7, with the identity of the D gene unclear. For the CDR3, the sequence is CASSLMGPYEQYF. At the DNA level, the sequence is TGCGCCAGCAGCTTGATGGGTCCCTACGAGCAGTACTTC.